This paragraph reports one T cell receptor (beta chain). Its antigen is still unknown. The data derive from a study of blood T cells in healthy people across ages. The study's findings and limits: Leaving the PBMCs unsorted stopped any conclusive comparison of naive versus antigen-experienced cells.

With a J-beta primer mix and a sample-barcoded 5' primer, a second PCR ran roughly 6 to 11 cycles. TCRdb independently ran MiXCR on the 5' RACE reads; one entry per CDR3 protein. Found here are about 770,000 distinct CDR3 sequences, around 43% of them singletons; the top ten hold around 21%. Germline V CDR1 and CDR2: MGHRA, YSYEKL. Between the trimmed V and J ends, which lost 1 base and 4 bases, there was a span of 14 bases. CDR3 length equals 15 residues. The clonotype was recovered from a man aged 60 to 69 in good health. Sequenced sample: blood. This chain connects TRBV4-1 to TRBJ2-7, with D hard to call. CDR3 sequence reads: CASSQVEGSGYEQYF. Written as DNA, the CDR3 is TGCGCCAGCAGCCAAGTCGAAGGAAGTGGGTACGAGCAGTACTTC.